This T cell receptor (beta chain) originates from a study of cytomegalovirus exposure and HLA in healthy donors. Study overall: Ancestry clustering placed 70% to 90% of over 300 genotyped donors in the Caucasian-associated cluster. Study conclusions and caveats: In vitro, a few CMV-associated chains proved specific for CMV antigens.

60 Vbeta and 13 Jbeta primers were used in PCR. Libraries were prepared by immunoSEQ multiplex PCR; TCRdb keeps only in-frame clonotypes and omits some of them. The table includes roughly 160,000 clones, 85% detected once. Of note for this clone: As yet, its antigen is unknown.

CDR3 size: 15 residues. Trimming cost V 5 bases and J 5 bases; bases outside gene matches: 12. Germline V gene lookup returns CDR1 LNHDA and CDR2 SQIVND (reference sequence). V gene TRBV19 combines with J gene TRBJ2-7, with 7 nucleotides matching TRBD1. Material: PBMCs. The clonotype originates from a boy aged 2 to 9 in good health and CMV-seronegative. CDR3 loop: CASSAATGMAHEQYF. The DNA of the CDR3 is TGTGCCAGTAGTGCCGCGACAGGGATGGCCCACGAGCAGTACTTC.